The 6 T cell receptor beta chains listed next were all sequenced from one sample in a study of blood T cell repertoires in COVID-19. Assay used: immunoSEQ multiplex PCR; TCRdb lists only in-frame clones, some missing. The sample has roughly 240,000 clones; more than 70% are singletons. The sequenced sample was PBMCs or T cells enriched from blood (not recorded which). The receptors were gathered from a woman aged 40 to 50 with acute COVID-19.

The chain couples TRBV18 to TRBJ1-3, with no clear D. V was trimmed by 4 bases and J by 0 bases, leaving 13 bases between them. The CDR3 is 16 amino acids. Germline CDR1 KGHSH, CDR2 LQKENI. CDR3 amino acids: CASSRNLGGSGNTIYF. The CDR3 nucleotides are TGTGCCAGCTCACGAAACCTTGGAGGCTCTGGAAACACCATATATTTT.

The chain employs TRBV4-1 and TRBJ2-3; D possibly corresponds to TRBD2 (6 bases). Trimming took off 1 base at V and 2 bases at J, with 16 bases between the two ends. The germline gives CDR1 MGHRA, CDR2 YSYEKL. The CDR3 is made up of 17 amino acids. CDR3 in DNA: TGCGCCAGCAGCCAAGGTTGGGCTAGCGAAATCACAGATACGCAGTATTTT. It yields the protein CASSQGWASEITDTQYF.

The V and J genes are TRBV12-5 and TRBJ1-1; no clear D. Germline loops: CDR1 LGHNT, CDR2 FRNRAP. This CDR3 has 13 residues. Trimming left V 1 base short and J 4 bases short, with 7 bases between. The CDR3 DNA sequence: TGTGCTAGTGGTTTGGGGGCGGGCACTGAAGCTTTCTTT. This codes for CASGLGAGTEAFF.

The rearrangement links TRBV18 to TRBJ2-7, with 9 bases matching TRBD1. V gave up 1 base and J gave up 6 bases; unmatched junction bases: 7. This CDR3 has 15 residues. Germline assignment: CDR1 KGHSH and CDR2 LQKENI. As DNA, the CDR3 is TGTGCCAGCTCACCACAGACAGGGGGTAGTGGCGAGCAGTACGTC. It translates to CASSPQTGGSGEQYV.

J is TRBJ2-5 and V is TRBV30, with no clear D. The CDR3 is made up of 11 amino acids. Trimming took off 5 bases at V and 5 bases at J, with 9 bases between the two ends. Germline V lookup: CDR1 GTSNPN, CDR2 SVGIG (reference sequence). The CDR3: CAWADVETQYF. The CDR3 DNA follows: TGTGCCTGGGCAGATGTGGAGACCCAGTACTTC.

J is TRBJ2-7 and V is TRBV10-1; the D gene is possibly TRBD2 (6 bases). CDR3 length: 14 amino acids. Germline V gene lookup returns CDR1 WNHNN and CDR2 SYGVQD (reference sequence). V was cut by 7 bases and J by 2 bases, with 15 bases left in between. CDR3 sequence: CASNGGAPPYEQYV. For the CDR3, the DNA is TGCGCCAGCAACGGCGGGGCCCCACCCTACGAGCAGTACGTC.